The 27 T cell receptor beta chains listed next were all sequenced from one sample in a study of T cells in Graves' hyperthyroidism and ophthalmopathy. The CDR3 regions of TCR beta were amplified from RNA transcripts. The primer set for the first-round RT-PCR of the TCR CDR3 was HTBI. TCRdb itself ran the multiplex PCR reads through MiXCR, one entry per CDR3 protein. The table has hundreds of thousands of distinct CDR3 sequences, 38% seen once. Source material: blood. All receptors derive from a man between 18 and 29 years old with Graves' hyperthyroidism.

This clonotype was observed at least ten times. The DNA for the CDR3 is TGTGCCAGCAGTCCCCTCGCAGGGAGCTCCTACGAGCAGTACTTC. Its translation is CASSPLAGSSYEQYF. V and J are TRBV12-3 or TRBV12-4 and TRBJ2-7; D may be TRBD1 or TRBD2 (5 bases each). Trimming left V 5 bases short and J 0 bases short, with 14 bases between. The CDR3 runs to 15 residues.

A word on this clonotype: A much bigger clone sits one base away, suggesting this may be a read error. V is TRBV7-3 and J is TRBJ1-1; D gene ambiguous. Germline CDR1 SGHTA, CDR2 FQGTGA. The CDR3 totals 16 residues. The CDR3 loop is CASSLEFLSGDTEAFF. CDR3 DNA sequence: TGTGCTAGCAGCTTAGAATTCCTCTCCGGGGACACTGAAGCTTTCTTT.

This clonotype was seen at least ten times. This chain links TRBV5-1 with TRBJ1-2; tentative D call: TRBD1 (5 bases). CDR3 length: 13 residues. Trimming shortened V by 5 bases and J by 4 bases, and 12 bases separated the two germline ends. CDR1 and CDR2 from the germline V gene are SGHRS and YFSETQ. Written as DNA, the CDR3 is TGCGCCAGCAGTCAGAGGGACTTCTATGGCTACACCTTC. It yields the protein CASSQRDFYGYTF.

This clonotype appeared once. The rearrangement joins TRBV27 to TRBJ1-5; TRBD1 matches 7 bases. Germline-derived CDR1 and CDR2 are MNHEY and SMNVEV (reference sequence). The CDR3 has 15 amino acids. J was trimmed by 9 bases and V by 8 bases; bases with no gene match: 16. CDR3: CASGPAWTGHRPQHF. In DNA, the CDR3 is TGTGCCAGCGGGCCGGCCTGGACAGGCCATCGGCCCCAGCATTTT.

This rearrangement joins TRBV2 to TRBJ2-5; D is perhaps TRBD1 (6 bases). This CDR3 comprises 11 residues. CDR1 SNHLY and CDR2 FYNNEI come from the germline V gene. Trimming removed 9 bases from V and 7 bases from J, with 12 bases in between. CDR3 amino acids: CASSTDRTQYF. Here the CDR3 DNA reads TGTGCCAGTTCCACGGACAGGACCCAGTACTTC.

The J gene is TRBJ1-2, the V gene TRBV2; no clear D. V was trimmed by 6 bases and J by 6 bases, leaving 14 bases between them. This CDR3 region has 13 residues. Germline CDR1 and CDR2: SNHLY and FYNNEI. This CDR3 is CASSEVPDHGYTF. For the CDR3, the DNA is TGTGCCAGCAGCGAGGTGCCGGATCATGGCTACACCTTC.

This chain's CDR3 is CASRRALSGANVLTF. For the CDR3, the DNA is TGTGCCAGCAGGAGGGCCCTCTCTGGGGCCAACGTCCTGACTTTC. V is TRBV12-3 or TRBV12-4 and J is TRBJ2-6, with D possibly matching TRBD2 (5 bases). V lost 6 bases to trimming and J lost 0 bases, with 9 bases between them. This CDR3 has 15 residues.

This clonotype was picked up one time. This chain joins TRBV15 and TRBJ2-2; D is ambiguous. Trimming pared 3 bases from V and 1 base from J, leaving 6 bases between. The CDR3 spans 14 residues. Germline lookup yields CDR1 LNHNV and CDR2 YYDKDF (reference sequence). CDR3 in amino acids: CATSSFGNTGELFF. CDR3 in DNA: TGTGCCACCAGCAGCTTCGGGAACACCGGGGAGCTGTTTTTT.

The chain's CDR3 is CASRVQGSQETQYF. The CDR3, as DNA: TGTGCCAGCAGGGTCCAGGGATCCCAAGAGACCCAGTACTTC. The rearrangement uses TRBV28 and TRBJ2-5, with D maybe TRBD1 (5 bases). Trimming shortened V by 6 bases and J by 1 base, and 12 bases separated the two germline ends. The CDR3 is 14 amino acids. The germline V gene has CDR1 MDHEN and CDR2 SYDVKM.

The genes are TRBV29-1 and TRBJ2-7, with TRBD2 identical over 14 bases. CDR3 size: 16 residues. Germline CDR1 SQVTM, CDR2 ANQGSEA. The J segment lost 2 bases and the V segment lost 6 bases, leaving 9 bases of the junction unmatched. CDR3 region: CSVEPGLAGVTYEQYF. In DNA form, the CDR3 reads TGCAGCGTGGAGCCGGGACTAGCGGGAGTAACCTACGAGCAGTACTTC.

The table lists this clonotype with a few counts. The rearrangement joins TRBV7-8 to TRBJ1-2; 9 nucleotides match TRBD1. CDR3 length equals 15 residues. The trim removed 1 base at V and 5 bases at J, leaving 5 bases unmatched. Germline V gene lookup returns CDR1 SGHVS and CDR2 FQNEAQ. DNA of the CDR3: TGTGCCAGCAGCTTAGTTAACAGGGGGCCATATGGCTACACCTTC. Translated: CASSLVNRGPYGYTF.

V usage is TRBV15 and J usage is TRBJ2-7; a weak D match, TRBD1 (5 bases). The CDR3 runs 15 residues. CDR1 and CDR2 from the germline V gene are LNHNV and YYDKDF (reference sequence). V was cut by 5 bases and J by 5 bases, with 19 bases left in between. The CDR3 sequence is CATSPPRQGVDEQYF. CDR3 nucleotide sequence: TGTGCCACCAGCCCCCCCCGGCAGGGCGTCGACGAGCAGTACTTC.

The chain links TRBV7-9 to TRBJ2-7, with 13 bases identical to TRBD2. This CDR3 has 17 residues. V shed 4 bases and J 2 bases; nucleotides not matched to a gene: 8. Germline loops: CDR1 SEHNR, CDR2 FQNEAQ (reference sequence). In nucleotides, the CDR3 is TGTGCCAGCAGCTCCGGGACTAGCGGGGAACCTACCTACGAGCAGTACTTC. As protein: CASSSGTSGEPTYEQYF.

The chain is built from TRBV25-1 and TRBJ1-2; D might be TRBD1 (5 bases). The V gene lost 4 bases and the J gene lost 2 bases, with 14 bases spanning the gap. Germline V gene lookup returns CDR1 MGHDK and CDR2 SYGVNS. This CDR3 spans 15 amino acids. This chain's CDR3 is CASSGDGDQNYGYTF. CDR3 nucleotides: TGTGCCAGCAGTGGGGACGGCGATCAAAACTATGGCTACACCTTC.

Here the CDR3 DNA reads TGCAGTGCTACCGACAGAATAAGGGACGAGCAGTACTTC. The encoded protein is CSATDRIRDEQYF. This chain joins TRBV20-1 and TRBJ2-7; the D gene is possibly TRBD1 (5 bases). CDR3 size: 13 residues. Trimming took 4 bases from V and 5 from J, leaving 15 bases between them. CDR1 is DFQATT and CDR2 is SNEGSKA in the germline V gene (reference sequence).

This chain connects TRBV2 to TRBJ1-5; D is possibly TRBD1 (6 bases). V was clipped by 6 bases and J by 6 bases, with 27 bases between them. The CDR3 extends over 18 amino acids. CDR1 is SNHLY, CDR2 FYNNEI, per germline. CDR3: CASSWTVGLGGLSQPQHF. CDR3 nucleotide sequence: TGTGCCAGCAGCTGGACAGTTGGCCTTGGGGGGCTAAGTCAGCCCCAGCATTTT.

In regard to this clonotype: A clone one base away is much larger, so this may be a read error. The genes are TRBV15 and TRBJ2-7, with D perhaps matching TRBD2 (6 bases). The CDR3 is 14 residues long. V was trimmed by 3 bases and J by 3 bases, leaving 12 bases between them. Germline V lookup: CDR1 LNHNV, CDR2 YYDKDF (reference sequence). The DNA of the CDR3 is TGTGCCACCAGCAGTGGTGGGAGGAACTACGAGCAGTACTTC. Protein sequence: CATSSGGRNYEQYF.

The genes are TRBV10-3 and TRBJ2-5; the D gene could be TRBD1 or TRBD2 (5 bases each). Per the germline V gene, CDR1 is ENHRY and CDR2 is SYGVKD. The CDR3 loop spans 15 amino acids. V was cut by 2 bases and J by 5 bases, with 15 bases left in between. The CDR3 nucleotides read TGTGCCATCAGTGAGAACAGGACCGGGGTTGAGACCCAGTACTTC. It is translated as CAISENRTGVETQYF.

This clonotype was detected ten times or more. The CDR3: CASSPHSANTGELFF. As DNA, the CDR3 is TGTGCCAGCAGCCCCCATAGCGCGAACACCGGGGAGCTGTTTTTT. This chain joins TRBV7-2 and TRBJ2-2; possibly TRBD2 for D (5 bases). The CDR3 has 15 amino acids. With 5 bases removed from V and 0 bases from J, the gap between germline ends came to 10 bases. CDR1 SGHTA and CDR2 FQGNSA come from the germline V gene.

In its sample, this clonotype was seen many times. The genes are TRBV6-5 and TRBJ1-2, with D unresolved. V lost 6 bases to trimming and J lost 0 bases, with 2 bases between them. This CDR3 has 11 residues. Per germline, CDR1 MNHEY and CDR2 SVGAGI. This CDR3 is CASRTNYGYTF. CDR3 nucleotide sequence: TGTGCCAGCAGAACTAACTATGGCTACACCTTC.

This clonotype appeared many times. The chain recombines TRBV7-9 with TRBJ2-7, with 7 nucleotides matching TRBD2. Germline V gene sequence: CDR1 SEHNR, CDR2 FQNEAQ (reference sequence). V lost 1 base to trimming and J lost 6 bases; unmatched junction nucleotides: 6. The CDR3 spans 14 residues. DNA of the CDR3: TGTGCCAGCAGCTTAGAAGGCGGGAGAGGCGAGCAGTACTTC. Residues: CASSLEGGRGEQYF. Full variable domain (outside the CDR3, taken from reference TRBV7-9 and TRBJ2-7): DTGVSQNPRHKITKRGQNVTFRCDPISEHNRLYWYRQTLGQGPEFLTYFQNEAQLEKSRLLSDRFSAERPKGSFSTLEIQRTEQGDSAMYLCASSLEGGRGEQYFGPGTRLTVT.

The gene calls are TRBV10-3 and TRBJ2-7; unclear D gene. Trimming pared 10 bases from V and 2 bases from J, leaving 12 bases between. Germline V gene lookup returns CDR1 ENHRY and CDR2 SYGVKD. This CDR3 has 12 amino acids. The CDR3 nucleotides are TGTGCCAGCCGAACTTACGCCTACGAGCAGTACTTC. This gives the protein CASRTYAYEQYF.

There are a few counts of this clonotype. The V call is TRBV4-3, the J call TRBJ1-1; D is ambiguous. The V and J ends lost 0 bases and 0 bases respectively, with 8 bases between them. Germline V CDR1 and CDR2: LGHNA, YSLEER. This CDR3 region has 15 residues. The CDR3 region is CASSQDYLMNTEAFF. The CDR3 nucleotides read TGCGCCAGCAGCCAAGATTACCTGATGAACACTGAAGCTTTCTTT.

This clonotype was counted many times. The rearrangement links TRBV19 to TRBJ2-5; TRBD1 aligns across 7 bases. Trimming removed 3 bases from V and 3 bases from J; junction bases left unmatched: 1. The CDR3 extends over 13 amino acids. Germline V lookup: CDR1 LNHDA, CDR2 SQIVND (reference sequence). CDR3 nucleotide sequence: TGTGCCAGTAGTATTACAGGGGAAGAGACCCAGTACTTC. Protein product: CASSITGEETQYF.

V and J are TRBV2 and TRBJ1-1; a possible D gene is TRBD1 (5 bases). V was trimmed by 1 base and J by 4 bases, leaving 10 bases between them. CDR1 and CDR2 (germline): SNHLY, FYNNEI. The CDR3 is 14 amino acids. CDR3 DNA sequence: TGTGCCAGCAGTGAAGAGGGGATAGGCACTGAAGCTTTCTTT. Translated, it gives CASSEEGIGTEAFF. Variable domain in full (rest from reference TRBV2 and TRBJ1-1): EPEVTQTPSHQVTQMGQEVILRCVPISNHLYFYWYRQILGQKVEFLVSFYNNEISEKSEIFDDQFSVERPDGSNFTLKIRSTKLEDSAMYFCASSEEGIGTEAFFGQGTRLTVV.

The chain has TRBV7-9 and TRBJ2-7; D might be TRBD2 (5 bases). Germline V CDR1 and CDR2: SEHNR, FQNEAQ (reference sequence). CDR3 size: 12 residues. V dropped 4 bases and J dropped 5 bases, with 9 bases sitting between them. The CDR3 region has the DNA TGTGCCAGCAGCTACTCCGGGGACGAGCAGTACTTC. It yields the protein CASSYSGDEQYF.

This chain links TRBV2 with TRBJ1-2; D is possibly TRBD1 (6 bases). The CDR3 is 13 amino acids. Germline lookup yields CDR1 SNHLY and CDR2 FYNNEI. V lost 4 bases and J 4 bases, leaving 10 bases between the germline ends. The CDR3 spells CASSADSFYGYTF. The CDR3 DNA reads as TGTGCCAGCAGTGCGGACAGCTTCTATGGCTACACCTTC.